This TCR beta chain was sequenced for a study of blood T cell repertoires in COVID-19 (dated by TCRdb to the early 2020s). About the study as a whole: Samples from collaborators originated in the United States, Italy and Spain and spanned both the acute and convalescent phases of COVID-19. The material from the prospective study consisted of cDNA or gDNA derived from T cells, B-cell-depleted T cells, or PBMCs. Where available, HLA class I and class II types were taken from metadata supplied by the sample provider and were not determined by assay-based typing. The dataset comprised deeply sampled blood TCRbeta repertoires from subjects exposed to, actively infected with, or recovered from COVID-19. The repertoires were released in a freely available public database intended as a resource for research on the immune response to SARS-CoV-2. Nearly every sample came with metadata listing a de-identified subject ID, COVID-19 status, age in years and sex. Samples were obtained from the ongoing ImmuneRACE study (first 160 participants) and from over a thousand subjects provided by 6 global collaborators.

In regard to this clone: The target of this receptor is not known. No quality values exist for individual bases; no much larger clone is one base distant.

A second Seattle source provided samples from volunteer blood donors who had recovered from COVID-19. Collaborating institutions collected whole blood in K2EDTA tubes following their own protocols. For TCRbeta analysis, collaborator samples were shipped as frozen whole blood, as isolated PBMCs, or as DNA extracted from either sample type. V is pruned by 3 bases and J by 13 bases, leaving 12 bases of the junction without a gene match. Measured from the cysteine to the phenylalanine, the CDR3 is 14 residues long. CDR3 DNA only is kept here, 42 bases in frame from base 1. Reading the germline V gene (reference sequence) gives CDR1 GTSNPN and CDR2 SVGIG. Study-level results and caveats: How much clinical and demographic metadata was included differed by source and by participant, and the metadata was provided uncurated.

The immunoSEQ Assay, a bias-controlled multiplex PCR, was used to amplify TCRbeta CDR3 regions from genomic DNA. Under the source paper's analysis protocol: The number of nucleated cells in each sample was estimated by amplification of reference gene primers within the assay. To quantify the absolute abundance of each unique TCRbeta CDR3 rearrangement, sequence reads were collapsed and filtered. For each sample, productive Simpson clonality was calculated as the square root of Simpson's diversity index over productive rearrangements. Sourced from immuneACCESS, this table was stored by TCRdb with only in-frame sequences that have V and J called. A share of the clones is absent; for the studies checked, an unresolved V gene accounts for under half, and the remainder has no known explanation. V and J calls and clone size come straight from that table; D and trimming were deduced from the DNA. In this sample the table shows about 130,000 clones, approximately 83% of which occur a single time. The ten largest clones capture around 18% of the sample.

Rearrangement joined TRBV30 to TRBJ1-2, and 12 junction bases match TRBD1. The sequence came from a woman in her fifties or sixties who had recovered from COVID-19. The specimen was peripheral blood. The CDR3 here reads CAWSRRGQGACGTF. The nucleotide sequence is given as TGTGCCTGGAGCAGACGGGGACAGGGGGCCTGTGGCACCTTC. The reference TRBV30 and TRBJ1-2 proteins fill in what lies around the CDR3, so the full variable domain reads SQTIHQWPATLVQPVGSPLSLECTVEGTSNPNLYWYRQAAGRGLQLLFYSVGIGQISSEVPQNLSASRPQDRQFILSSKKLLLSDSGFYLCAWSRRGQGACGTFGSGTRLTVV.